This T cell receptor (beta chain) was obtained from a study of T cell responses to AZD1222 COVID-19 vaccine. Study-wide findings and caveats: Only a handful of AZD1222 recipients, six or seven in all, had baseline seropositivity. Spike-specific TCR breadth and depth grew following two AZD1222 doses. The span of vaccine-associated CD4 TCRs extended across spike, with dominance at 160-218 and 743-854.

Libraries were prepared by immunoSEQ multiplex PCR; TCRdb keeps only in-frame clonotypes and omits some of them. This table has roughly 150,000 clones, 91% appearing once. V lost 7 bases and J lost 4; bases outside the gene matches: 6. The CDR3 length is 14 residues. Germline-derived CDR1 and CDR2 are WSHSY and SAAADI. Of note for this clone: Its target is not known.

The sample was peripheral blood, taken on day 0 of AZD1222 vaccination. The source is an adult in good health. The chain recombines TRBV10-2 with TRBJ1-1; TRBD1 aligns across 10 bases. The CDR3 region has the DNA TGCGCCAGCAAAACGGACAGGGGGGTCACTGAAGCTTTCTTT. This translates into CASKTDRGVTEAFF.